The 17 T cell receptor beta chains listed next were all sequenced from one sample in a study of brain metastases from non-small cell lung cancer. Only in-frame clones appear in the TCRdb table, and some are missing; sequencing was by immunoSEQ multiplex PCR. The sample holds some 1,700 clones; 75% to 90% are singletons and the top ten take roughly a fifth. Sequenced material: primary lung tumor tissue. These receptor sequences come from a donor at least 40 years old with non-small cell lung cancer.

The chain recombines TRBV29-1 with TRBJ1-4, with D unresolved. Germline assignment: CDR1 SQVTM and CDR2 ANQGSEA. The CDR3 extends over 13 amino acids. With 7 bases removed from V and 8 bases from J, the gap between germline ends came to 17 bases. CDR3 residues: CSARSGVREKLFF. Here the CDR3 DNA reads TGCAGCGCCCGTTCGGGTGTACGGGAAAAACTGTTTTTT.

The rearrangement joins TRBV21-1 to TRBJ2-3; whether TRBD1, the table's D call, matches the DNA was not checked. TRBV21-1 is termed a pseudogene. The CDR3 sequence is 13 residues long. In DNA form, the CDR3 reads TGTGCCAGCAGGGGCGCTTACACAGATACGCAGTATTTT. It translates to CASRGAYTDTQYF.

V usage is TRBV2 and J usage is TRBJ2-1; possible D gene TRBD2, 5 bases. V lost 1 base and J lost 4, with 11 bases in between. CDR3 size: 15 residues. Looked up from germline, CDR1 is SNHLY and CDR2 is FYNNEI. This CDR3 is CASSEGGAAYNEQFF. CDR3 bases: TGTGCCAGCAGTGAAGGGGGAGCGGCGTACAATGAGCAGTTCTTC.

The genes are TRBV28 and TRBJ1-1, with D perhaps TRBD1 (5 bases). The length of the CDR3 is 15 residues. Germline V gives CDR1 MDHEN, CDR2 SYDVKM. V lost 3 bases, J lost 1 base, and 12 bases lay in between. DNA of the CDR3: TGTGCCAGCAGTTTGTGGGGGGATGGGAACACTGAAGCTTTCTTT. This gives the protein CASSLWGDGNTEAFF.

The rearrangement links TRBV19 to TRBJ1-1; tentative D call: TRBD1 (6 bases). Trimming stripped 3 bases from V and 1 base from J, with 15 bases between. The CDR3 has 16 amino acids. Germline values: CDR1 LNHDA, CDR2 SQIVND (reference sequence). The CDR3 reads CASSIRQGIRNTEAFF. The DNA for the CDR3 is TGTGCCAGTAGTATCCGGCAGGGGATCCGGAACACTGAAGCTTTCTTT.

About this clone: One junction end does not reproduce the germline sequence, and a read error may be involved. The chain links TRBV19 to TRBJ2-2; D remains ambiguous. Looked up from germline, CDR1 is LNHDA and CDR2 is SQIVND (reference sequence). The CDR3 totals 11 residues. The CDR3 nucleotides are TGTGTCAGTAGGGTTACCGGGGAGCTGTTTTTT. Translating gives CVSRVTGELFF. The variable domain in full, with the rest retrieved from reference TRBV19 and TRBJ2-2, is DGGITQSPKYLFRKEGQNVTLSCEQNLNHDAMYWYRQDPGQGLRLIYYSQIVNDFQKGDIAEGYSVSREKKESFPLTVTSAQKNPTAFYLCVSRVTGELFFGEGSRLTVL.

The chain employs TRBV12-3 or TRBV12-4 and TRBJ1-6; D is undetermined. Trimming removed 2 bases at V and 15 bases at J, with 14 bases between. The CDR3 runs 13 residues. CDR3 nucleotides: TGTGCCAGCAGTTTAAATCTGGGGTCATTCCTCCACTTT. It encodes CASSLNLGSFLHF.

V is TRBV9 and J is TRBJ2-7; 10 positions agree with TRBD1. The CDR3 runs 16 residues. V shed 4 bases, J shed 3 bases, and the junction held 10 bases outside the gene matches. Looked up from germline, CDR1 is SGDLS and CDR2 is YYNGEE. CDR3 amino acids: CASSSLRGTGDYEQYF. DNA of the CDR3: TGTGCCAGCAGCTCCCTACGGGGGACAGGGGACTACGAGCAGTACTTC. Drawing the rest from reference TRBV9 and TRBJ2-7, the complete variable domain is DSGVTQTPKHLITATGQRVTLRCSPRSGDLSVYWYQQSLDQGLQFLIQYYNGEERAKGNILERFSAQQFPDLHSELNLSSLELGDSALYFCASSSLRGTGDYEQYFGPGTRLTVT.

V gene TRBV7-3 combines with J gene TRBJ1-1; 8 nucleotides line up with TRBD1. Per germline, CDR1 SGHTA and CDR2 FQGTGA. V lost 1 base to trimming and J lost 7 bases; unmatched junction nucleotides: 2. The CDR3 runs 13 residues. In nucleotides, the CDR3 is TGTGCCAGCAGCTTAAAGACAGGGGATGAAGCTTTCTTT. Protein sequence: CASSLKTGDEAFF. The variable domain in full, with the rest retrieved from reference TRBV7-3 and TRBJ1-1, is GAGVSQTPSNKVTEKGKYVELRCDPISGHTALYWYRQSLGQGPEFLIYFQGTGAADDSGLPNDRFFAVRPEGSVSTLKIQRTERGDSAVYLCASSLKTGDEAFFGQGTRLTVV.

J is TRBJ2-3 and V is TRBV5-1; D is unresolved. Germline lookup yields CDR1 SGHRS and CDR2 YFSETQ. The CDR3 totals 14 residues. V lost 1 base, J lost 0 bases, and 6 bases lay in between. CDR3 in amino acids: CASSLPASTDTQYF. The CDR3 nucleotides are TGCGCCAGCAGCTTGCCAGCTAGCACAGATACGCAGTATTTT.

The chain couples TRBV5-8 to TRBJ2-2; either TRBD1 or TRBD2 may supply D (5 bases each). Germline CDR1 SGHTS, CDR2 YDEGEE. There are 15 residues in the CDR3. V lost 1 base, J lost 6 bases, and 13 bases lay in between. The CDR3 bases are TGTGCCAGCAGCTTGCGGGGCCGGAAGGCCGGGGAGCTGTTTTTT. Translating gives CASSLRGRKAGELFF. Full variable domain (remainder filled in from reference TRBV5-8 and TRBJ2-2): EAGVTQSPTHLIKTRGQQATLRCSPISGHTSVYWYQQALGLGLQFLLWYDEGEERNRGNFPPRFSGRQFPNYSSELNVNALELEDSALYLCASSLRGRKAGELFFGEGSRLTVL.

The table lists this clone with a few counts. The gene calls are TRBV2 and TRBJ2-7, with a possible D match to TRBD2 (5 bases). The germline V gene encodes CDR1 SNHLY and CDR2 FYNNEI. The CDR3 is made up of 14 amino acids. V was clipped by 7 bases and J by 1 base, with 14 bases between them. The CDR3 loop is CASTGVRGSYEQYF. The DNA for the CDR3 is TGTGCCAGCACTGGGGTTAGAGGGTCCTACGAGCAGTACTTC.

The chain uses TRBV11-1 and TRBJ2-5, with D perhaps matching TRBD2 (6 bases). The germline gives CDR1 SGHAT, CDR2 FQDESV (reference sequence). V was pared by 3 bases and J by 5 bases, with 10 bases between. This CDR3 has 13 residues. The CDR3 nucleotides read TGTGCCAGCAGCTTTCCCGGAGGGGAGACCCAGTACTTC. It codes for CASSFPGGETQYF.

The chain carries TRBV3-1 (or the pseudogene TRBV3-2) and TRBJ2-2; TRBD2 agrees at 8 bases. The CDR3 consists of 11 residues. Germline V gives CDR1 LGHDT, CDR2 YNNKEL (reference sequence). For the CDR3, the DNA is TGTGCTAGCGGGGTCACCGGGGAGCTGTTTTTT. Its translation is CASGVTGELFF.

The chain is built from TRBV5-1 and TRBJ2-1; no clear D. This CDR3 comprises 15 residues. Germline assignment: CDR1 SGHRS and CDR2 YFSETQ. V shed 2 bases and J shed 6 bases, with 15 bases lying between them. The CDR3 DNA sequence: TGCGCCAGCAGCTTCCGGGCCTCGAAGTCCAATGAGCAGTTCTTC. The encoded protein is CASSFRASKSNEQFF.

V and J are TRBV6-5 and TRBJ1-1; D not certain. Germline-derived CDR1 and CDR2 are MNHEY and SVGAGI. Trimming removed 6 bases at V and 1 base at J, with 9 bases between. CDR3 length: 13 residues. DNA for the CDR3: TGTGCCAGCAGCTTAGACCCGAACACTGAAGCTTTCTTT. This gives the protein CASSLDPNTEAFF.

In regard to this clone: Relative to the germline gene, one junction end is altered; a read error may explain this. The chain recombines TRBV28 with TRBJ2-6; the D is unclear. Germline CDR1 is MDHEN and CDR2 is SYDVKM. This CDR3 is 13 amino acids long. CDR3 sequence: CATSGPPTNVLTF. The CDR3 DNA reads TGTGCCACATCCGGGCCACCAACCAATGTCCTGACTTTC.